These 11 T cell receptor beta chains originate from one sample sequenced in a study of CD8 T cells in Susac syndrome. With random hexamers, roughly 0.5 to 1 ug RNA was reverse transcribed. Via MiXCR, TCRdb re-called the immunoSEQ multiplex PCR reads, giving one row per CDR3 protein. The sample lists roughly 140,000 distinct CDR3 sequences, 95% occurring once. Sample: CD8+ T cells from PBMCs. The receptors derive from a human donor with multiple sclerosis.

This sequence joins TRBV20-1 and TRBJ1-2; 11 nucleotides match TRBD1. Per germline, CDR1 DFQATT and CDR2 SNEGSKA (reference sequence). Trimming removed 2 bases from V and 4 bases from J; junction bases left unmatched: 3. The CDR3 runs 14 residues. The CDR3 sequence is CSARWTGGSYGYTF. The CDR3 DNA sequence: TGCAGTGCTAGATGGACAGGGGGCAGCTATGGCTACACCTTC.

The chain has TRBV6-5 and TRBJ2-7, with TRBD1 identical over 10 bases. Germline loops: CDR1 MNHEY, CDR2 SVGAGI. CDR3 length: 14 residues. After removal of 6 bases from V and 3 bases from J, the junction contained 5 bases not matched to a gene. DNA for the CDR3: TGTGCCAGCAGCACCGGGACAGGGGACTACGAGCAGTACTTC. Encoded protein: CASSTGTGDYEQYF.

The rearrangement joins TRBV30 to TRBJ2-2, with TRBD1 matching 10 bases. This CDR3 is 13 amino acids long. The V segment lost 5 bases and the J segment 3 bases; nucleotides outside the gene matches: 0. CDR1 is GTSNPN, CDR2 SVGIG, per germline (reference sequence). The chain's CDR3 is CAWGTGDTGELFF. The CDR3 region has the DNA TGTGCCTGGGGGACAGGGGACACCGGGGAGCTGTTTTTT.

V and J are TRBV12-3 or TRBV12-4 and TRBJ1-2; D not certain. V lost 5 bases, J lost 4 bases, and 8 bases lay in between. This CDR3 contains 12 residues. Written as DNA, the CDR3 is TGTGCCAGCAGTCCCTCAGCCTATGGCTACACCTTC. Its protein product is CASSPSAYGYTF.

CDR3 region: CATTTGTEAFF. The DNA of the CDR3 is TGTGCCACCACCACGGGGACTGAAGCTTTCTTT. This chain connects TRBV6-6 to TRBJ1-1; the D is unclear. Trimming pared 10 bases from V and 5 bases from J, leaving 11 bases between. The CDR3 loop spans 11 amino acids. Germline V lookup: CDR1 MNHNY, CDR2 SVGAGI (reference sequence).

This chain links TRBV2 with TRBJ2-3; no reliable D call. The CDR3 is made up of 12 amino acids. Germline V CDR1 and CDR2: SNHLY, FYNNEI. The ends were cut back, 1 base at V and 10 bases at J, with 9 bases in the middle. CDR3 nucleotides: TGTGCCAGCAGTGAAGAGGCGTGGGCGCAGTATTTT. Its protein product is CASSEEAWAQYF.

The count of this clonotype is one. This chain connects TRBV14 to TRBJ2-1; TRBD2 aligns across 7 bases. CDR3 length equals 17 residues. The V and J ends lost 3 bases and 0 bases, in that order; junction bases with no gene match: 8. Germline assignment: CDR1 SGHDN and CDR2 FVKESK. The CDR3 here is CASSHEVGGGSYNEQFF. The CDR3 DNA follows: TGTGCCAGCAGCCATGAGGTGGGCGGGGGCTCCTACAATGAGCAGTTCTTC.

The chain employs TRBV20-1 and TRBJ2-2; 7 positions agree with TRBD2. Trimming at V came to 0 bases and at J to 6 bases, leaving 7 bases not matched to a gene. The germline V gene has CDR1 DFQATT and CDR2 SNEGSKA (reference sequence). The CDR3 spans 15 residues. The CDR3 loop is CSARDGEGRPGELFF. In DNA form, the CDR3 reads TGCAGTGCTAGAGATGGGGAGGGCAGGCCCGGGGAGCTGTTTTTT.

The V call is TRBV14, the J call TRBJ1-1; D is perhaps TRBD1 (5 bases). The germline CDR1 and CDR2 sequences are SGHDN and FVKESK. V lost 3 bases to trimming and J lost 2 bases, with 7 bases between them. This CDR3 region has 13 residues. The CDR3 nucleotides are TGTGCCAGCAGCCAGAGGGGCAACACTGAAGCTTTCTTT. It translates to CASSQRGNTEAFF.

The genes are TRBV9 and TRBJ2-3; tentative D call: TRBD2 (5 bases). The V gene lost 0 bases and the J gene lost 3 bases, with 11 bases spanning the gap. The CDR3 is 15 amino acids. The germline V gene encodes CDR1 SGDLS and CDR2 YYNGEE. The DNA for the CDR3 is TGTGCCAGCAGCGTAGGTCTAGCTGAAACAGATACGCAGTATTTT. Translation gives CASSVGLAETDTQYF.

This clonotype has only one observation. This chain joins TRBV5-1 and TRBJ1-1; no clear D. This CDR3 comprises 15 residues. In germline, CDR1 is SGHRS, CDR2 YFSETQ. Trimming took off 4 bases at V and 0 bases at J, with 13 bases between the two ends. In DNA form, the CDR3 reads TGCGCCAGCAGCCTGAAACGGGCGGTGAACACTGAAGCTTTCTTT. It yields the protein CASSLKRAVNTEAFF.